This TCR beta chain was sequenced during a study of cytomegalovirus exposure and HLA in healthy donors. Study background: Across around 400 genotyped donors, about 86% landed in the Caucasian-associated ancestry cluster. Broader study findings: Follow-up analysis found HLA locus-dependent TCR association rates, highest for DRB1 and lowest for HLA-C.

Concerning this clone: No antigen is known for it.

V lost 3 bases to trimming and J lost 2 bases; unmatched junction nucleotides: 6. The germline V gene encodes CDR1 SGHDN and CDR2 FVKESK. The CDR3 is 16 residues long. Both 60 Vbeta primers and 13 Jbeta primers went into the PCR. Method: immunoSEQ multiplex PCR; TCRdb's copy keeps in-frame clones and lacks some. Of over 150,000 clones listed, around 72% are singletons. Material for sequencing was PBMCs. This receptor was taken from a woman between 50 and 59 years old in good health and CMV-seropositive. V gene TRBV14 combines with J gene TRBJ2-7; the match to TRBD1 covers 11 bases. DNA for the CDR3: TGTGCCAGCAGCCAGCTGGGACAGGGGGGCCCCTACGAGCAGTACTTC. It specifies CASSQLGQGGPYEQYF. Drawing the rest from reference TRBV14 and TRBJ2-7, the complete variable domain is EAGVTQFPSHSVIEKGQTVTLRCDPISGHDNLYWYRRVMGKEIKFLLHFVKESKQDESGMPNNRFLAERTGGTYSTLKVQPAELEDSGVYFCASSQLGQGGPYEQYFGPGTRLTVT.